This TCR beta chain was profiled in a study of blood T cell repertoires in COVID-19. For the study at large: Samples taken during acute and convalescent COVID-19 were collected in the United States, Italy and Spain. T cells, B-cell-depleted T cells, or PBMCs provided the cDNA or gDNA that served as material.

Germline lookup yields CDR1 MNHEY and CDR2 SVGAGI. The ends lost 7 bases at V and 0 bases at J; junction bases unmatched: 8. The CDR3 is made up of 15 amino acids. The Seattle site enrolled patients during active infection and followed them longitudinally. As processed by the authors: By means of reference gene primer amplification, nucleated cell counts were estimated. Using immunoSEQ multiplex PCR, the repertoire was profiled, and TCRdb retains in-frame clones only, with some absent. The V and J calls and clone size are taken from that table; D and trimming were inferred from the DNA. The table has about 200,000 clones, around four fifths seen once.

The source is a man aged 60 to 69 with COVID-19, enrolled during active disease. The V call is TRBV6-5, the J call TRBJ1-2, with 7 bases lining up with TRBD1. The source material was peripheral blood. The CDR3 reads CASIEGQQTNYGYTF. The CDR3 bases are TGTGCCAGCATAGAGGGACAGCAGACTAACTATGGCTACACCTTC.